This T cell receptor beta chain was recorded in a study of shared clonotypes between healthy human individuals. The input for sorted-subset replicate PCRs was around 200 ng DNA, some 30,000 T cell genomes. Using immunoSEQ multiplex PCR, the repertoire was profiled, and TCRdb retains in-frame clones only, with some absent. The sample carries more than 150,000 clones, about 66% recorded once. Findings of the study overall: Generation of non-shared clonotypes was less probable than generation of clonotypes shared by all four donors.

All donors were Caucasian adults living in Nashville, Tennessee. CD4+ cells yielded CD45RA+ naive and CD45RA-negative memory subsets. This clone occurred many times. The antigen is unknown. This CDR3 is built from 16 residues. V dropped 4 bases and J dropped 5; count of bases not matched to a gene: 12. CDR1 and CDR2 (germline): SGHDT, YYEEEE. What was sequenced was memory CD4+ T cells sorted from blood. Noted subset: CD45RA-negative fraction. The chain combines TRBV5-6 with TRBJ1-2, with 9 nucleotides matching TRBD1. This TCR was recovered from a man aged 25-40 years in good health. Written as DNA, the CDR3 is TGTGCCAGCAGCCATCCCCGGGACAGGGTTTTTTATGGCTACACCTTC. It translates to CASSHPRDRVFYGYTF. Combining the CDR3 with reference TRBV5-6 and TRBJ1-2 gives the whole variable domain DAGVTQSPTHLIKTRGQQVTLRCSPKSGHDTVSWYQQALGQGPQFIFQYYEEEERQRGNFPDRFSGHQFPNYSSELNVNALLLGDSALYLCASSHPRDRVFYGYTFGSGTRLTVV.